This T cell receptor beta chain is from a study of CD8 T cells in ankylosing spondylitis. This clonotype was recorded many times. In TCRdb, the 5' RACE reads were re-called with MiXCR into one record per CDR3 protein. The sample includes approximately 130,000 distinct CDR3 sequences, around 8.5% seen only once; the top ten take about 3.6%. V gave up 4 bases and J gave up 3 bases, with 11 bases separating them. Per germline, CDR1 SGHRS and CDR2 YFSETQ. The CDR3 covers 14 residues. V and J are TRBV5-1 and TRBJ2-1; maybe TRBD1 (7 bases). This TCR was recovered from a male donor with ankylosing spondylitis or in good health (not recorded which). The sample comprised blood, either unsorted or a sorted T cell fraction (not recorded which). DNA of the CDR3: TGCGCCAGCAGCCGACAGGGAGGCTACAATGAGCAGTTCTTC. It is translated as CASSRQGGYNEQFF. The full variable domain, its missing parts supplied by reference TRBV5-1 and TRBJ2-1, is KAGVTQTPRYLIKTRGQQVTLSCSPISGHRSVSWYQQTPGQGLQFLFEYFSETQRNKGNFPGRFSGRQFSNSRSEMNVSTLELGDSALYLCASSRQGGYNEQFFGPGTRLTVL.